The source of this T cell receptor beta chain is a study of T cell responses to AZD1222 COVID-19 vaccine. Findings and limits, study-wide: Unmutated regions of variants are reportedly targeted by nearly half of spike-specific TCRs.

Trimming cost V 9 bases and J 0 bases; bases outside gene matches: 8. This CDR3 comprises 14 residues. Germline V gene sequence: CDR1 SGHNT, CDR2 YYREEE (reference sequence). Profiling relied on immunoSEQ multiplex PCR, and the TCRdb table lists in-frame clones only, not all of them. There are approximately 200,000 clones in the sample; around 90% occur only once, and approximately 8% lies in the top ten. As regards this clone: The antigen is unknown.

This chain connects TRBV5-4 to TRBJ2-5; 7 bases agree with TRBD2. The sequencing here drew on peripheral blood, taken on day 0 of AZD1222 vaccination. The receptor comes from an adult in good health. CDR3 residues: CAIFPRGDQETQYF. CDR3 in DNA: TGTGCCATTTTCCCACGGGGGGACCAAGAGACCCAGTACTTC.